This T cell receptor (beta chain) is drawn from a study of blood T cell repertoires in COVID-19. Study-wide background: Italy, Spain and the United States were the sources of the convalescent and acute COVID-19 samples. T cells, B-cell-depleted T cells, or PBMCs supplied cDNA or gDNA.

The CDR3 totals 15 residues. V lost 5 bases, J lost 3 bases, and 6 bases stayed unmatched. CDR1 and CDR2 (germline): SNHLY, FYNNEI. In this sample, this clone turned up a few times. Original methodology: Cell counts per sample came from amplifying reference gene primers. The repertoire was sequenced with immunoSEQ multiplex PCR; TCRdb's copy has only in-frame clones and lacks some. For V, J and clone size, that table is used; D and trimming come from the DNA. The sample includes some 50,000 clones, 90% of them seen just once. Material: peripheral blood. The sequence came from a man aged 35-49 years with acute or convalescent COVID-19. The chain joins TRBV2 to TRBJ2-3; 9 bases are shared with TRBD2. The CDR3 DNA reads TGTGCCAGCAGTCGAAGACTAGCGGTAACAGATACGCAGTATTTT. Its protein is CASSRRLAVTDTQYF. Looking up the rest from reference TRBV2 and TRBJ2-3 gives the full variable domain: EPEVTQTPSHQVTQMGQEVILRCVPISNHLYFYWYRQILGQKVEFLVSFYNNEISEKSEIFDDQFSVERPDGSNFTLKIRSTKLEDSAMYFCASSRRLAVTDTQYFGPGTRLTVL.